This is a list of T cell receptor beta chains from one sample in a study of post-analysis software for immune sequencing data. TCRdb ran MiXCR on the PCR reads and lists one entry per CDR3 protein. The table has fewer than 850,000 distinct CDR3 sequences, approximately 44% seen once. The material sequenced was blood. The origin of the receptors is a girl aged 10 to 17 with multiple sclerosis. CDR3s include the opening cysteine and the closing phenylalanine or tryptophan. D genes are given only for firm matches. Clone size is shown for a subset of rows, as once, few, many or a class of expanded clone.

d_call j_call clone_size v_call cdr3_nt cdr3_aa
. TRBJ1-2 . TRBV7-2 TGTGCCAGCAGCCCACGTAGTCATGGCTACACCTTC CASSPRSHGYTF
. TRBJ2-5 . TRBV6-6 TGTGCCAGCTCTACGAGGGAAGCGACCCAGTACTTC CASSTREATQYF
. TRBJ1-1 . TRBV9 TGTGCCAGCAGCGTAGCTCCGCTCAGGGGAAGGGTCATGAACACTGAAGCTTTCTTT CASSVAPLRGRVMNTEAFF
. TRBJ1-5 . TRBV6-5 TGTGCCAGCAGCACGGGACTTCCTAGCAATCAGCCCCAGCATTTT CASSTGLPSNQPQHF
TRBD2 TRBJ2-4 . TRBV6-2/TRBV6-3 TGTGCCAGCAGTTACCCTTATTGGCGGGAGCCCAAAAACATTCAGTACTTC CASSYPYWREPKNIQYF
TRBD1 TRBJ2-5 few TRBV13 TGTGCCAGCAGCAAAGACAGGGGTGGAAGAGAGACCCAGTACTTC CASSKDRGGRETQYF
TRBD2 TRBJ2-7 . TRBV20-1 TGCAGTGCTAGGACTAGCGGGAGGAATGAGCAGTACTTC CSARTSGRNEQYF
. TRBJ2-2 . TRBV6-5 TGTGCCAGCAGCCCCCCCGGACCTGCGAACACCGGGGAGCTGTTTTTT CASSPPGPANTGELFF
TRBD2 TRBJ2-1 few TRBV28 TGTGCCAGCAGTCGGAGGACTAGCGGGAGAAGGGGCCAATACAATGAGCAGTTCTTC CASSRRTSGRRGQYNEQFF
. TRBJ2-7 . TRBV6-2/TRBV6-3 TGTGCCAGCAGCCCACACCAGGGAATCGACGAGCAGTACTTC CASSPHQGIDEQYF
. TRBJ2-7 . TRBV7-3 TGTGCCAGCAGCTCCATCTCTACCCGCTGGGACTACGAGCAGTACTTC CASSSISTRWDYEQYF
TRBD2 TRBJ2-3 many TRBV12-3/TRBV12-4 TGTGCCAGCAGTCCCAGCGGGAGTGGAACAGATACGCAGTATTTT CASSPSGSGTDTQYF
TRBD2 TRBJ2-1 . TRBV3-1 TGTGCCAGCAGCAACGGACTAGCGGGTAATGAGCAGTTCTTC CASSNGLAGNEQFF
. TRBJ1-6 once TRBV7-6 TGTGCCAGCAGCCCTTACAGGGAACGCGACTCACCCCTCCACTTT CASSPYRERDSPLHF
TRBD1 TRBJ2-7 few TRBV20-1 TGCAGTGCTATTCCCGGGACAGCCGCCTACGAGCAGTACTTC CSAIPGTAAYEQYF
. TRBJ2-1 few TRBV6-2/TRBV6-3 TGTGCCAGCAGTTATGGGGCATCGGAGTTCTTC CASSYGASEFF
. TRBJ1-5 many TRBV3-1 TGTGCCAGCAGCCAAGATACAGGGCATCAGCCCCAGCATTTT CASSQDTGHQPQHF
. TRBJ2-6 . TRBV28 TGTGCCAGCAGTTTCTACTCTGGGGCCAACGTCCTGACTTTC CASSFYSGANVLTF
TRBD2 TRBJ2-3 few TRBV12-3/TRBV12-4 TGTGCCAGCAGTTGGCGGGAGGGCACAGATACGCAGTATTTT CASSWREGTDTQYF
TRBD2 TRBJ2-1 few TRBV28 TGTGCCAGCAGTTTGAGGCTAGCGGGAGGTGAGCAGTTCTTC CASSLRLAGGEQFF